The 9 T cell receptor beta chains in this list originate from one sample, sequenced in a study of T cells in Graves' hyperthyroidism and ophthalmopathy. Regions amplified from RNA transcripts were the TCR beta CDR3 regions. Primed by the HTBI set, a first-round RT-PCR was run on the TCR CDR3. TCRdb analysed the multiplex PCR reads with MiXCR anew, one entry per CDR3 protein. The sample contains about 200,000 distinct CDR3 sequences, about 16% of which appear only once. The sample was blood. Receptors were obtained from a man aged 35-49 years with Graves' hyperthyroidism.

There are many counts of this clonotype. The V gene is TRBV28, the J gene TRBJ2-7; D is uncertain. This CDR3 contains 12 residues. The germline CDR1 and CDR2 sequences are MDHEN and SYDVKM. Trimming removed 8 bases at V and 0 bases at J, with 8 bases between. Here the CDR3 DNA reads TGTGCCAGCGGTGGGCACTCCTACGAGCAGTACTTC. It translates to CASGGHSYEQYF.

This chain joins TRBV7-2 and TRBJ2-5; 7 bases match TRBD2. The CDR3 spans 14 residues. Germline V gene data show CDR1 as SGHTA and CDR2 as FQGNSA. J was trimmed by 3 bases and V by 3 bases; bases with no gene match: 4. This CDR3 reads CASSFGLDKETQYF. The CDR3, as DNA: TGTGCCAGCAGCTTCGGACTAGACAAAGAGACCCAGTACTTC.

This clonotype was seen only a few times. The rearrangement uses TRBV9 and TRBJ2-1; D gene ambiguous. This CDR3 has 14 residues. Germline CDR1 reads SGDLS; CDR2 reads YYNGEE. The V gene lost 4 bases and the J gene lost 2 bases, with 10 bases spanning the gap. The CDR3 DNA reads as TGTGCCAGCAGCCGGATTCCAGCCTACAATGAGCAGTTCTTC. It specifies CASSRIPAYNEQFF.

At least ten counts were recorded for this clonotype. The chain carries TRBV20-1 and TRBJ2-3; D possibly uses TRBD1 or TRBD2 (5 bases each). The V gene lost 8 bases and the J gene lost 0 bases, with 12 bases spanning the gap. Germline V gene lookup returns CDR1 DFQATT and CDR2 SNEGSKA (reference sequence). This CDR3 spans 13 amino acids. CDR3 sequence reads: CSSGDLSTDTQYF. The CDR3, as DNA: TGCAGTTCCGGGGACCTTAGCACAGATACGCAGTATTTT.

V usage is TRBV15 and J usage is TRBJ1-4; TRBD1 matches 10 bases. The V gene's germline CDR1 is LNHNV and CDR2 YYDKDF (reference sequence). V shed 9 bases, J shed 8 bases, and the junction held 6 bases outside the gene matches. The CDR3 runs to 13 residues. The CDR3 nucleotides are TGTGCCACAAGAGGACAGGGGGGCGAAAAACTGTTTTTT. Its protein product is CATRGQGGEKLFF.

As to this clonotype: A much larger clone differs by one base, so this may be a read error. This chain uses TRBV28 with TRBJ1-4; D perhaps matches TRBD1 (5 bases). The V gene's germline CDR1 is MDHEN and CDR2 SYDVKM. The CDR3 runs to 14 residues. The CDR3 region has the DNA TGTGCCAGCAGTTTAAGCAGGGAGTTTGAAGAACTGTTTTTT. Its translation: CASSLSREFEELFF.

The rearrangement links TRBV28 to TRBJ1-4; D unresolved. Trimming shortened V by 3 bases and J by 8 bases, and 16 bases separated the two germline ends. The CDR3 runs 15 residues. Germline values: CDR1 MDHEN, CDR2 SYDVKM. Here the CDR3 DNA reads TGTGCCAGCAGTTTTCTGAACTTCGGAGAAGAAAAACTGTTTTTT. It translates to CASSFLNFGEEKLFF.

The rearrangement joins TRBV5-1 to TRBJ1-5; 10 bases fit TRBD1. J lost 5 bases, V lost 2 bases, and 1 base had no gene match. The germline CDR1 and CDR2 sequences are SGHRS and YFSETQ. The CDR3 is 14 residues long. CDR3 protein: CASSFGQGDQPQHF. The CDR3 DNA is TGCGCCAGCAGCTTTGGACAGGGGGATCAGCCCCAGCATTTT.

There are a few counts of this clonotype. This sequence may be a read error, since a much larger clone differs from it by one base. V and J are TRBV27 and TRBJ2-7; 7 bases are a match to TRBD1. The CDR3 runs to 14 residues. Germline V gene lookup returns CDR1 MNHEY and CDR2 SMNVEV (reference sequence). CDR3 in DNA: TGTGCCAGCAGTCCCCGGACAGGATACTACAAGCAGTACTTC. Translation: CASSPRTGYYKQYF.